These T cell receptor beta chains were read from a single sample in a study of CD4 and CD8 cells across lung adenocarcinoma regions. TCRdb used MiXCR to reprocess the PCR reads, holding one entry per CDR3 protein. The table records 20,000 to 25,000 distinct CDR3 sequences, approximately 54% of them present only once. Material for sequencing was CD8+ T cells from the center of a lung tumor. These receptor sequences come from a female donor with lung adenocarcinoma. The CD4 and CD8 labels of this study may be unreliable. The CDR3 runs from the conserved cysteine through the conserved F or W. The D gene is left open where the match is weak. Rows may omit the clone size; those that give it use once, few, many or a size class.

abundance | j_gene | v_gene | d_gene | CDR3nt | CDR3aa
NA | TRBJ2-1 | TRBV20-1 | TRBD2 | TGCAGTGCTAGAGATCGCACTAGCGGGAGTGACCTAAATGAGCAGTTCTTC | CSARDRTSGSDLNEQFF
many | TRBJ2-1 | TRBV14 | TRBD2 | TGTGCCAGCAGCCCCGCGCGGGGGGGAGAGTTCTTC | CASSPARGGEFF
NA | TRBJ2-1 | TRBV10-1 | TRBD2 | TGCGCCAGCAGCCTAGCGGGAGGGAATGAGCAGTTCTTC | CASSLAGGNEQFF
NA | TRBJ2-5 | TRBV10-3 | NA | TGTGCGGGCGGCGGGGGCCGCGCCCAAGAGATTCAGTACTTC | CAGGGGRAQEIQYF
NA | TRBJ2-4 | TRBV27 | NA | TGTGCGGGGCTGTGCCTCACAGATATTCAGTATTTC | CAGLCLTDIQYF
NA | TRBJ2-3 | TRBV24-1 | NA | TGTGCCACCAGTGATCTGCGGAGCGGGACAGATACGCAGTATTTT | CATSDLRSGTDTQYF
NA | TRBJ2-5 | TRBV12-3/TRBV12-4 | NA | TGTGCCAGCAGTCCAATGCAGGGGTCCGATACCCAGTACTTC | CASSPMQGSDTQYF
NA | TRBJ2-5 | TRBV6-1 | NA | TGTGCCAGCATACGGTCTTCAGGGGCAGATACGCAGTACTTC | CASIRSSGADTQYF
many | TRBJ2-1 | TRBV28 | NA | TGTGCCAGCAGCAGAACAGGGCCAGAGCAGTTCTTC | CASSRTGPEQFF
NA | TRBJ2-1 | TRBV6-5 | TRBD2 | TGTGCCAGCAGTTACTCGCTGGGGGAGGGCAATGAGCAGTTCTTC | CASSYSLGEGNEQFF
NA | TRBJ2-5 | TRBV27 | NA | TGTGCCAGCGGGCAGGGGGGCCGTGACCAAGAGACCCAGTACTTC | CASGQGGRDQETQYF
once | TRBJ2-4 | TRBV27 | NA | TGTGCCAGCAGCTTAAAGGGGCACGGGGGCAAAAACACGCAGTATTTC | CASSLKGHGGKNTQYF
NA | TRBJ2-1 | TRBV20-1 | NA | TGCAGTGCTAACCACAACACCCCTGACAATGAGCAGTTCTTC | CSANHNTPDNEQFF
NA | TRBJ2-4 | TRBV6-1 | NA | TGTGCGGGGCTTGAGGGCCGCGACCAAGAGATTCAGTACTTC | CAGLEGRDQEIQYF
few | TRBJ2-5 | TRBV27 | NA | TGTGCCAGCGGGGGCCGTGAACAAAAGACCCAGTACTTC | CASGGREQKTQYF
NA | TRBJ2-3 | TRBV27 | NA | TGTGCCAGCATTCAGGGGCGCAGGGATGCAGATACGCAGTATTTC | CASIQGRRDADTQYF
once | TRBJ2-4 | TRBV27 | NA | TGTGCCAGCAGGCCGGGGGTGGGACTCACAGATACTCAGTACTTT | CASRPGVGLTDTQYF
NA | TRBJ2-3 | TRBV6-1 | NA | TGTGCCAGGGCCCTAGAGGGCCTTGACACAGATACCCAGTATTTC | CARALEGLDTDTQYF
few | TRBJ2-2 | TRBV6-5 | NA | TGTGCCAGCAGTTACTCGCGACAGCCGAACACCGGGGAGCTGTTTTTT | CASSYSRQPNTGELFF
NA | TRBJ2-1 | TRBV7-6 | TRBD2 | TGTGCCAGCAGCTTAATCAGCGGGGAGGAGACCCAGTTCTTC | CASSLISGEETQFF
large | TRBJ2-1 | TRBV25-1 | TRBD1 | TGTGCCAGCAGCATACAGGGGGTAAAAGAGCAGTTCTTC | CASSIQGVKEQFF
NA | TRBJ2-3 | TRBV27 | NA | TGTGCCAGCGGGGGGCTCGGAGACGGGGACCAAGAGACGCAGTATTTT | CASGGLGDGDQETQYF
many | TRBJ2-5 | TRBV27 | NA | TGTGCCAGCAGTCAAAATAGATTCCAGGGACAATCGAAAGAGACCCAGTACTTC | CASSQNRFQGQSKETQYF
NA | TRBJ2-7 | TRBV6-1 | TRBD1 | TGTGCCAGCAGTGAGGACAGGGCGCGGGATGAGCAGTACTTC | CASSEDRARDEQYF
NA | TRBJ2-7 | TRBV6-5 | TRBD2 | TGTGCCAGCAGTTATAGCGGGCGGGGCTACGAGCAGTACTTC | CASSYSGRGYEQYF
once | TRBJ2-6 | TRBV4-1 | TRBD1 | TGCGCCAGCAGCCAAGGCATCACAGGGGTTCACTCTTTTGGGGCCAACGTCCTGACTTTC | CASSQGITGVHSFGANVLTF
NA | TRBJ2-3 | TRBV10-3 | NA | TGTGCCACGGGGACGGGGGCCAAAGATACTCAGTATTTT | CATGTGAKDTQYF
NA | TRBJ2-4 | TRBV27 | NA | TGTGCCAGCGGGGGGCTTGTCCAAAAGATTCAGTACTTC | CASGGLVQKIQYF
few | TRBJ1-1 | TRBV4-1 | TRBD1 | TGCGCCAGCAGCCAAGGGACAGGAGGGAACACTGAAGCTTTCTTT | CASSQGTGGNTEAFF
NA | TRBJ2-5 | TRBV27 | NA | TGTGGCAGCGGTCCCCAAGAGACCCAGTACTTC | CGSGPQETQYF
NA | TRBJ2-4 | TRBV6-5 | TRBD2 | TGTGCCAGCAGTTTAGGGCTAGCGGGAGGGCCGAACACAGGTGAGCAGTACTTC | CASSLGLAGGPNTGEQYF
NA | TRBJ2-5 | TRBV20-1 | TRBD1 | TGCAGTGCTCCGGGACAGGGCCTCCAAGAGACCCAGTACTTC | CSAPGQGLQETQYF
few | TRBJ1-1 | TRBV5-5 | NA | TGTGCCAGCAGCTTTGGCCAGTCAAGTGGTGAAGCTTTCTTT | CASSFGQSSGEAFF
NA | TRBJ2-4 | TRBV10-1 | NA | TGCGCCAGCAGTGAGGGCACGTCGTGGGGCGAGCAGTACTTT | CASSEGTSWGEQYF
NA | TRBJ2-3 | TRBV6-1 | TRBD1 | TGTGCCAGCAGGCGCGGACAGGGAAGCACAGATACGCAGTATTTT | CASRRGQGSTDTQYF
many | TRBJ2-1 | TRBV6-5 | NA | TGTGCCAGCAGTTCCAGCTTAGGACACCTCAATGAGCAGTTCTTC | CASSSSLGHLNEQFF
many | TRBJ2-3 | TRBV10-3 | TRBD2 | TGTGCCATCAGTGAGGCAACCAAGGGACTAGCGGGACGACCTCTCACAGATACGCAGTATTTT | CAISEATKGLAGRPLTDTQYF
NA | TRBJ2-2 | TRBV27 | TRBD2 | TGTGCCAGCAGTTTAAATCTAGCGGGAGTGTTGGCCGGGGAGCTGTTTTTT | CASSLNLAGVLAGELFF
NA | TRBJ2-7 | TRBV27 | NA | TGTGCCAGCAGTTTTCGGGGCCCAGATACGCAGTACTTC | CASSFRGPDTQYF
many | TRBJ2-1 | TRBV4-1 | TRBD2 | TGCGCCAGCAGCCCCGACGAGCTAGCGGGAAGCTCCTACAATGAGCAGTTCTTC | CASSPDELAGSSYNEQFF
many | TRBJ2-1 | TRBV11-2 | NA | TGTGCCAGCAGCCCCAACCTTATAAATGAGCAGTTCTTC | CASSPNLINEQFF
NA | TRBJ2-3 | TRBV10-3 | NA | TGTGCCATTGCGACAAACTCGGATACGCAGTATTTT | CAIATNSDTQYF
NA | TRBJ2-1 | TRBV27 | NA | TGTGCCGGCAGGGCTCCCGGGGCTGGGAGCACATATACGCAGTTCTTC | CAGRAPGAGSTYTQFF
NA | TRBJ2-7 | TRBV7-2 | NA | TGTGCCAGCAGCCCCTACTACGAGCAGTACTTC | CASSPYYEQYF
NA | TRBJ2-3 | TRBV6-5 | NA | TGTGCCAGCAGTTACTCGTTTCAGGGGAACACAGATACGCAGTATTTT | CASSYSFQGNTDTQYF
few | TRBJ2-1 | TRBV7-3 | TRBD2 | TGTGCCAGCAGCCTCGGACTAGCGGACGGCTATGAGCAGTTCTTC | CASSLGLADGYEQFF
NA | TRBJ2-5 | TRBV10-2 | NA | TGCGCGGCGCGCGGGGGCCGGGACCAAGATACCCAGTACTTT | CAARGGRDQDTQYF
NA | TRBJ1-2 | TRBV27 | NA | TGTGCCAGCAGTCCGGACAGAATGATTGCTGGCTACACCTTC | CASSPDRMIAGYTF
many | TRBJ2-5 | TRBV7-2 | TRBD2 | TGTGCCAGCAGCTCCAAGACTAGCAGCATAGTTCGGGGACCCAAAGAGACCCAGTACTTC | CASSSKTSSIVRGPKETQYF
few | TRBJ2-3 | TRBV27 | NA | TGTGCCAGCAGTTTAAACCCTACAGATACGCAGTATTTT | CASSLNPTDTQYF
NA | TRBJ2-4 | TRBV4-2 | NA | TGTGCCAGCAGCCAAGATCTGGGGGGACCCACAGTAGCCAAAAACATTCAGTACTTC | CASSQDLGGPTVAKNIQYF
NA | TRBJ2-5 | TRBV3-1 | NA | TGTGCCAGCAGCCAAGTGAACGGGGTCCAAGAGACCCAGTACTTC | CASSQVNGVQETQYF
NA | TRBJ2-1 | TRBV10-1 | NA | TGCGCCAGCAGTGGACCGGAGGGGGGTGAGCAGTTCTTC | CASSGPEGGEQFF
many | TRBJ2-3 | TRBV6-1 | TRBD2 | TGTGCCAGCAGCCAGCGGGAACAGGTTACAGATACGCAGTATTTT | CASSQREQVTDTQYF